This T cell receptor beta chain was identified in a study of blood T cells in healthy people across ages. Study results and limitations: Naive T cell percentage showed a strong correlation with TCR beta diversity. Donor CMV infection status was unknown, possibly confounding age-related changes in expanded clonotypes.

Next came a second PCR, run for about 6 to 11 cycles, which used a sample-barcoded 5' primer along with a J-beta primer mix. Each TCR beta cDNA got a 12-nucleotide random molecular identifier. TCRdb re-analysed the 5' RACE reads in MiXCR, keeping a single row per CDR3 protein. Of approximately 2,000,000 distinct CDR3 sequences in the sample, 35% to 50% are singletons; the top ten hold approximately 22%. Note on this clonotype: Its target is unknown.

Total RNA was extracted at no less than 6 micrograms per sample. V was trimmed by 3 bases and J by 10 bases, leaving 22 bases between them. The CDR3 loop spans 16 amino acids. Germline assignment: CDR1 LGHDT and CDR2 YNNKEL (reference sequence). The specimen sequenced was blood. This chain joins TRBV3-1 and TRBJ2-1; D is ambiguous. The receptor was derived from a human donor in good health. The CDR3 spells CASSHETSGNSYEQFF. The CDR3 nucleotides are TGTGCCAGCAGCCATGAAACGTCTGGGAACTCCTACGAGCAGTTCTTC.